This T cell receptor (beta chain) was documented in a study of T cells in Graves' hyperthyroidism and ophthalmopathy. Study at large: Initial diagnosis, before any treatment, was when peripheral blood was collected.

The PBMCs studied were ones that came from 10 ml fresh peripheral blood. Regarding the study as a whole: Ophthalmopathy was predicted by the model a median of roughly 6 months ahead of onset.

This clonotype was counted at least ten times. Its specificity is not known. From RNA transcripts, TCR beta CDR3 regions were amplified. TCR CDR3 underwent first-round RT-PCR with the HTBI primer set. MiXCR, run by TCRdb on the multiplex PCR reads, gives a single entry per CDR3 protein. The profile shows roughly 650,000 distinct CDR3 sequences, approximately 15% of them singletons. V was trimmed by 5 bases and J by 0 bases, leaving 12 bases between them. This CDR3 comprises 14 residues. CDR1 SGHRS and CDR2 YFSETQ come from the germline V gene. The sequenced material came from blood. The V call is TRBV5-1, the J call TRBJ2-7; the D is unclear. The clonotype originates from a woman between 40 and 55 years old with Graves' ophthalmopathy. Here the CDR3 reads CASSEVPGSYEQYF. The CDR3 DNA reads as TGCGCCAGCAGTGAGGTCCCGGGCTCCTACGAGCAGTACTTC.